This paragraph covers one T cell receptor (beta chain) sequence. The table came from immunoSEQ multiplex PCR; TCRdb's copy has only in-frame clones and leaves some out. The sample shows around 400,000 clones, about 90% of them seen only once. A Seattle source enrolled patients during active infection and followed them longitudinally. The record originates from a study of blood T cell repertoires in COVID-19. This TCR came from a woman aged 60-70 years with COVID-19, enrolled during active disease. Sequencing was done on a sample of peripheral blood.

For the CDR3, the DNA is TGTGCAAGTCGCTTAACTGCAGGGGATTACAACACCGGGGAGCTGTTTTTT. It codes for CASRLTAGDYNTGELFF. The V gene is TRBV12-2, the J gene TRBJ2-2; the listed D gene, TRBD1, was not tested against the DNA. TRBV12-2 represents a pseudogene. The CDR3 has 17 residues.